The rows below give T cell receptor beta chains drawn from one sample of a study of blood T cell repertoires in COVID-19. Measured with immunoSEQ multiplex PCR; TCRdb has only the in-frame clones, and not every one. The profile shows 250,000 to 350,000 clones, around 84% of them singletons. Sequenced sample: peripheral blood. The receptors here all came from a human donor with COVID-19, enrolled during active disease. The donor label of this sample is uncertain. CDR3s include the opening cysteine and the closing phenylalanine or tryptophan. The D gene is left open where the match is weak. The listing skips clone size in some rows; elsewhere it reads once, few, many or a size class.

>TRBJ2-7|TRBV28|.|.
TGTGCCAGCAGTTTCTCTGTCACACAGGGTTCCGAGCAGTACTTC
CASSFSVTQGSEQYF
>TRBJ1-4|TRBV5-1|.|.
TGCGCCAGCAGCCCACAGGGCCTTTATGAAAAACTGTTTTTT
CASSPQGLYEKLFF
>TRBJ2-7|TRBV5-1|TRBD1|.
TGCGCCAGCAGCTCGGACAGGGCTGGGATCTACGAGCAGTACTTC
CASSSDRAGIYEQYF
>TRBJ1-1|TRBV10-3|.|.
TGTGCCATCTCGGGTCTCATGAACACTGAAGCTTTCTTT
CAISGLMNTEAFF
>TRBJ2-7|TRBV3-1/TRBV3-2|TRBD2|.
TGTGCCAGCAGCCGGACTAGCGGGAGCGAGCAGTACTTC
CASSRTSGSEQYF
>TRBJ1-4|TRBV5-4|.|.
TGTGCCAGCAGCTTAGAGCTTACGGGGGCTAATGAAAAACTGTTTTTT
CASSLELTGANEKLFF
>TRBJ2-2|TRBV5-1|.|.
TGCGCCAGCAGGGAGAATGCCGGGGAGCTGTTTTTT
CASRENAGELFF
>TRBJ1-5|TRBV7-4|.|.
TGTGCCAGCAACTGCGGGACCTTAGATCAGCCCCAGCATTTT
CASNCGTLDQPQHF
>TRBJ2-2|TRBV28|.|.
TGTGCCATCACCGGGACATCCACCGGGGAGCTGTTTTTT
CAITGTSTGELFF
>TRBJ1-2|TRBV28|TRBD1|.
TGTGCCAGCAGACGAGCAGGGGGGATCTATGGCTACACCTTC
CASRRAGGIYGYTF
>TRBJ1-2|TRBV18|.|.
TGTGCCAGCTCACCGGGGGTGGGACGGACAGCGTATGGCTACACCTTC
CASSPGVGRTAYGYTF
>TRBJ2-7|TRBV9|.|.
TGTGCCAGCAGCGTAGCCGCGGCTAGCGCTACCTACGAGCAGTACTTC
CASSVAAASATYEQYF
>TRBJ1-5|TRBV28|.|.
TGTGCCAGCAGCCCGACAAATCAGCCCCAGCATTTT
CASSPTNQPQHF
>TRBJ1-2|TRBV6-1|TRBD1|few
TGTGCCAGCAGTGAAACATGGACAGGCTATGGCTACACCTTC
CASSETWTGYGYTF
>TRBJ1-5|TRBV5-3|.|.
TGTGCCAGAAGCCCACATAGCTTTAAACGTCTATTCACTATACCCAGCAATCAGCCCCAGCATTTT
CARSPHSFKRLFTIPSNQPQHF
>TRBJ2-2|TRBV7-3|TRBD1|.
TGTGCCAGCCGACAGGGGGCCGGGGAGCTGTTTTTT
CASRQGAGELFF
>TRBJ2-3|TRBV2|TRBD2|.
TGTGCCAGCAGTGAAAGGACCGGGACTAGCGGGACAACAGATACGCAGTATTTT
CASSERTGTSGTTDTQYF
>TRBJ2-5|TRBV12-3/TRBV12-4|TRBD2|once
TGTGCCAGCAGAACTAGCGGCCAAGAGACCCAGTACTTC
CASRTSGQETQYF